The sequence of this T cell receptor (beta chain) was determined in a study of T cells after yellow fever vaccination. Study as a whole: Low-cell-number fractions underwent preparation using SMART-Seq v4 Ultra Low Input.

Worth noting for this clonotype: The antigen is not known.

Overall study findings and caveats: Peaking faster, on day 5 versus 15, the secondary response was nonetheless weaker. Post-booster repertoires contained most primary-vaccination clones again (roughly 97% CD4, roughly 90% CD8).

Using its own MiXCR run on the 5' RACE reads, TCRdb lists one record per CDR3 protein. Among 620,000 or so distinct CDR3 sequences listed, about a sixth were seen once. The clonotype comes from a young man who received the YFV17D yellow fever vaccine. Sequenced material: PBMCs, taken around 5 days after the first yellow fever vaccination.

CDR3 region: CASSAGRAAGELFF. The CDR3 coding sequence is TGCGCCAGCAGTGCTGGCAGGGCGGCCGGGGAGCTGTTTTTT. The chain recombines TRBV10-1 with TRBJ2-2; D perhaps matches TRBD1 (5 bases). The germline CDR1 and CDR2 sequences are WNHNN and SYGVQD (reference sequence). The V gene lost 4 bases and the J gene lost 6 bases, with 12 bases spanning the gap. The CDR3 is made up of 14 amino acids.